Following are 24 T cell receptor beta chains from one sample sequenced in a study of cytomegalovirus exposure and HLA in healthy donors. Use of 60 Vbeta and 13 Jbeta primers characterized the PCR. The repertoire was sequenced with immunoSEQ multiplex PCR; TCRdb's copy has only in-frame clones and lacks some. The sample contains roughly 130,000 clones, over 60% of which appear only once. The sample was PBMCs. The receptors were gathered from a woman aged 55-70 years in good health and CMV-seronegative.

In this sample, this clone turned up a few times. The V gene is TRBV7-2, the J gene TRBJ2-5, with D perhaps TRBD2 (6 bases). Germline V gene lookup returns CDR1 SGHTA and CDR2 FQGNSA. V was shortened by 1 base and J by 10 bases, with 10 bases between the two germline ends. The CDR3 has 12 amino acids. The CDR3, as DNA: TGTGCCAGCAGCTTAGGCTCGGGACTCCAGTACTTC. Residues: CASSLGSGLQYF.

The chain uses TRBV7-6 and TRBJ2-3, with a possible D match to TRBD2 (6 bases). The CDR3 covers 17 residues. Trimming left V 1 base short and J 0 bases short, with 14 bases between. Germline values: CDR1 SGHVS, CDR2 FNYEAQ. Here the CDR3 DNA reads TGTGCCAGCAGCTTAGAGGGATCACGGGGGAGCACAGATACGCAGTATTTT. Its translation is CASSLEGSRGSTDTQYF.

This clone turned up a few times. The V and J genes are TRBV9 and TRBJ2-2; a weak D match, TRBD2 (5 bases). Germline V CDR1 and CDR2: SGDLS, YYNGEE. The CDR3 extends over 15 amino acids. V lost 0 bases and J 6 bases, leaving 12 bases between the germline ends. The CDR3 spells CASSVDGIGSGELFF. The CDR3 DNA reads TGTGCCAGCAGCGTAGACGGGATCGGGTCCGGGGAGCTGTTTTTT.

The chain employs TRBV6-1 and TRBJ1-5; possibly TRBD1 for D (5 bases). CDR1 is MNHNS, CDR2 SASEGT, per germline. V lost 9 bases, J lost 4 bases, and 13 bases lay in between. The CDR3 consists of 13 residues. The CDR3 region has the DNA TGTGCCAGTAGCCCCGGGGGGAATCAGCCCCAGCATTTT. Translating gives CASSPGGNQPQHF.

J is TRBJ2-1 and V is TRBV15; D unclear. V was cut by 0 bases and J by 0 bases, with 9 bases left in between. Per germline, CDR1 LNHNV and CDR2 YYDKDF (reference sequence). CDR3 size: 16 residues. The CDR3 loop is CATSRDAVSSYNEQFF. The CDR3 region has the DNA TGTGCCACCAGCAGAGATGCGGTTAGCTCCTACAATGAGCAGTTCTTC.

This chain uses TRBV5-4 with TRBJ2-7; 9 positions match TRBD2. CDR1 and CDR2 from the germline V gene are SGHNT and YYREEE (reference sequence). The CDR3 loop spans 14 amino acids. The V segment lost 0 bases and the J segment 2 bases; nucleotides outside the gene matches: 0. The CDR3 DNA reads as TGTGCCAGCAGCTTGGCTAGCGGGGCCTACGAGCAGTACTTC. Its protein is CASSLASGAYEQYF.

This chain links TRBV6-5 with TRBJ1-5; 7 bases are a match to TRBD1. J was trimmed by 5 bases and V by 5 bases; bases with no gene match: 9. The CDR3 covers 15 residues. The germline CDR1 and CDR2 sequences are MNHEY and SVGAGI. The CDR3, as DNA: TGTGCCAGCAGTAGAGACAGGGCCCCCGATCAGCCCCAGCATTTT. Protein product: CASSRDRAPDQPQHF.

The V and J genes are TRBV25-1 and TRBJ2-1, with 10 bases aligning to TRBD1. The V and J ends lost 1 base and 9 bases, in that order; junction bases with no gene match: 9. This CDR3 has 16 amino acids. Per the germline V gene, CDR1 is MGHDK and CDR2 is SYGVNS. The CDR3 loop is CASSEFSRTGGSEQFF. The CDR3, as DNA: TGTGCCAGCAGTGAATTCAGTCGGACAGGGGGGAGTGAGCAGTTCTTC. The variable domain in full, with the rest retrieved from reference TRBV25-1 and TRBJ2-1, is EADIYQTPRYLVIGTGKKITLECSQTMGHDKMYWYQQDPGMELHLIHYSYGVNSTEKGDLSSESTVSRIRTEHFPLTLESARPSHTSQYLCASSEFSRTGGSEQFFGPGTRLTVL.

This clone was recorded a few times. The chain combines TRBV2 with TRBJ1-5; D remains unclear. Trimming left V 1 base short and J 3 bases short, with 10 bases between. CDR3 size: 15 residues. Germline V gene sequence: CDR1 SNHLY, CDR2 FYNNEI. The chain's CDR3 is CASSEGRSPNQPQHF. DNA of the CDR3: TGTGCCAGCAGTGAAGGAAGGAGCCCCAATCAGCCCCAGCATTTT. Variable domain in full (rest from reference TRBV2 and TRBJ1-5): EPEVTQTPSHQVTQMGQEVILRCVPISNHLYFYWYRQILGQKVEFLVSFYNNEISEKSEIFDDQFSVERPDGSNFTLKIRSTKLEDSAMYFCASSEGRSPNQPQHFGDGTRLSIL.

The rearrangement links TRBV5-8 to TRBJ2-1, with TRBD2 matching over 8 bases. Germline V gives CDR1 SGHTS, CDR2 YDEGEE. This CDR3 is 15 amino acids long. Losses at the gene ends were 5 bases for V and 7 bases for J; bases not matched to a gene: 11. CDR3 residues: CASSSAGAPSNEQFF. In nucleotides, the CDR3 is TGTGCCAGCAGTTCAGCGGGAGCACCTTCGAATGAGCAGTTCTTC.

Notes on this clone: Germline and junction disagree at one end, which may indicate a read error. V and J are TRBV7-9 and TRBJ1-4; D is unclear. The CDR3 contains 13 residues. The germline V gene has CDR1 SEHNR and CDR2 FQNEAQ (reference sequence). CDR3 residues: CSSSLGQDEKLFF. DNA for the CDR3: TGTTCCAGCAGCTTAGGGCAGGATGAAAAACTGTTTTTT.

The chain combines TRBV7-2 with TRBJ1-5; a weak D match, TRBD1 (5 bases). Germline CDR1 SGHTA, CDR2 FQGNSA. Trimming pared 2 bases from V and 2 bases from J, leaving 16 bases between. This CDR3 spans 17 amino acids. Here the CDR3 reads CASSLFGGVGGNQPQHF. The CDR3 nucleotides read TGTGCCAGCAGCTTATTTGGGGGGGTAGGGGGCAATCAGCCCCAGCATTTT.

The genes are TRBV5-1 and TRBJ1-5, with 9 positions matching TRBD1. The junction had 7 bases not matched to a gene; V was cut back by 0 bases and J by 0 bases. Germline V gene sequence: CDR1 SGHRS, CDR2 YFSETQ. This CDR3 has 18 residues. CDR3 amino acids: CASSLVGTGKYSNQPQHF. CDR3 nucleotides: TGCGCCAGCAGCTTGGTCGGGACAGGGAAATATAGCAATCAGCCCCAGCATTTT. Full variable domain (outside the CDR3, taken from reference TRBV5-1 and TRBJ1-5): KAGVTQTPRYLIKTRGQQVTLSCSPISGHRSVSWYQQTPGQGLQFLFEYFSETQRNKGNFPGRFSGRQFSNSRSEMNVSTLELGDSALYLCASSLVGTGKYSNQPQHFGDGTRLSIL.

This clone was counted only a few times. The chain carries TRBV19 and TRBJ1-5; 10 positions match TRBD1. In germline, CDR1 is LNHDA, CDR2 SQIVND (reference sequence). CDR3 length equals 17 residues. The ends lost 5 bases at V and 2 bases at J; junction bases unmatched: 9. The CDR3 loop is CASSPIAGTGGNQPQHF. The CDR3 DNA sequence: TGTGCCAGTAGTCCAATAGCCGGGACAGGGGGCAATCAGCCCCAGCATTTT.

The V and J genes are TRBV19 and TRBJ1-1; 9 positions agree with TRBD1. Germline CDR1 LNHDA, CDR2 SQIVND (reference sequence). V was pared by 2 bases and J by 7 bases, with 14 bases of the junction left unmatched. This CDR3 has 17 residues. The CDR3 protein is CASSIRGVGTGMLEAFF. CDR3 coding DNA: TGTGCCAGTAGTATAAGGGGCGTCGGGACAGGGATGCTTGAAGCTTTCTTT.

V is TRBV9 and J is TRBJ2-7, with D perhaps TRBD1 (5 bases). V dropped 0 bases and J dropped 2 bases, with 12 bases sitting between them. Germline V gene sequence: CDR1 SGDLS, CDR2 YYNGEE. This CDR3 spans 15 amino acids. The CDR3 here is CASSVATGAAYEQYF. The CDR3 region has the DNA TGTGCCAGCAGCGTAGCTACTGGGGCTGCCTACGAGCAGTACTTC.

V gene TRBV27 combines with J gene TRBJ2-7, with D perhaps matching TRBD1 (6 bases). The CDR3 extends over 14 amino acids. V was cut by 6 bases and J by 2 bases, with 14 bases left in between. Germline loops: CDR1 MNHEY, CDR2 SMNVEV (reference sequence). Here the CDR3 DNA reads TGTGCCAGCAGGATTACAGGGCCCCCCTACGAGCAGTACTTC. This sequence encodes CASRITGPPYEQYF.

This chain connects TRBV7-6 to TRBJ2-7, with a possible D match to TRBD2 (6 bases). The DNA end is a closer match to TRBJ2-5, so the J assignment may be wrong. Germline-derived CDR1 and CDR2 are SGHVS and FNYEAQ. The CDR3 spans 15 residues. CDR3 amino acids: CASSSRRDTQETQYF. CDR3 bases: TGTGCCAGCAGCTCTCGGAGGGATACCCAAGAGACCCAGTACTTC.

The chain combines TRBV19 with TRBJ2-3; no firm D call. Per germline, CDR1 LNHDA and CDR2 SQIVND (reference sequence). The CDR3 has 14 residues. Between the trimmed V and J ends, which lost 3 bases and 6 bases, there was a span of 13 bases. DNA of the CDR3: TGTGCCAGTAGTATGATCCAGGCGCTTGATACGCAGTATTTT. It codes for CASSMIQALDTQYF.

The rearrangement joins TRBV11-3 to TRBJ2-2, with no clear D. CDR1 and CDR2 from the germline V gene are SGHNT and YENEEA. The CDR3 is 12 amino acids. The V gene lost 4 bases and the J gene lost 4 bases, with 4 bases spanning the gap. Here the CDR3 DNA reads TGTGCCAGCAGCTCATTCACCGGGGAGCTGTTTTTT. This gives the protein CASSSFTGELFF. Together with reference TRBV11-3 and TRBJ2-2, the CDR3 gives the full variable domain: EAGVVQSPRYKIIEKKQPVAFWCNPISGHNTLYWYLQNLGQGPELLIRYENEEAVDDSQLPKDRFSAERLKGVDSTLKIQPAELGDSAVYLCASSSFTGELFFGEGSRLTVL.

The gene calls are TRBV6-1 and TRBJ2-3; D gene unclear. V shed 3 bases and J shed 5 bases, with 6 bases lying between them. This CDR3 region has 12 residues. From germline, CDR1 is MNHNS and CDR2 SASEGT. CDR3 protein: CASSDLKDTQYF. CDR3 in DNA: TGTGCCAGCAGTGATTTAAAAGATACGCAGTATTTT.

V is TRBV7-9 and J is TRBJ2-3; 8 bases are a match to TRBD2. The V gene's germline CDR1 is SEHNR and CDR2 FQNEAQ (reference sequence). The CDR3 has 16 amino acids. With V trimmed by 7 bases and J by 1 base, 10 bases remained unmatched. CDR3 protein: CASTPRPGGGTDTQYF. In nucleotides, the CDR3 is TGTGCCAGCACCCCTCGCCCCGGGGGGGGCACAGATACGCAGTATTTT. Looking up the rest from reference TRBV7-9 and TRBJ2-3 gives the full variable domain: DTGVSQNPRHKITKRGQNVTFRCDPISEHNRLYWYRQTLGQGPEFLTYFQNEAQLEKSRLLSDRFSAERPKGSFSTLEIQRTEQGDSAMYLCASTPRPGGGTDTQYFGPGTRLTVL.

The gene calls are TRBV6-4 and TRBJ2-5, with D perhaps matching TRBD2 (6 bases). With the DNA end fitting TRBJ2-7 better, the J assignment may be wrong. Germline assignment: CDR1 MRHNA and CDR2 SNTAGT. CDR3 size: 14 residues. Here the CDR3 DNA reads TGTGCCAGCAGTGAGGGGGAGGCGGGTGGCGAGCAGTACTTC. This translates into CASSEGEAGGEQYF.

This clone was counted between two and nine times. The chain is built from TRBV5-1 and TRBJ2-2; D not certain. This CDR3 has 18 residues. Germline values: CDR1 SGHRS, CDR2 YFSETQ. Trimming removed 0 bases from V and 0 bases from J, with 15 bases in between. CDR3 residues: CASSLVPRVLANTGELFF. CDR3 DNA sequence: TGCGCCAGCAGCTTGGTGCCCCGGGTACTCGCGAACACCGGGGAGCTGTTTTTT.